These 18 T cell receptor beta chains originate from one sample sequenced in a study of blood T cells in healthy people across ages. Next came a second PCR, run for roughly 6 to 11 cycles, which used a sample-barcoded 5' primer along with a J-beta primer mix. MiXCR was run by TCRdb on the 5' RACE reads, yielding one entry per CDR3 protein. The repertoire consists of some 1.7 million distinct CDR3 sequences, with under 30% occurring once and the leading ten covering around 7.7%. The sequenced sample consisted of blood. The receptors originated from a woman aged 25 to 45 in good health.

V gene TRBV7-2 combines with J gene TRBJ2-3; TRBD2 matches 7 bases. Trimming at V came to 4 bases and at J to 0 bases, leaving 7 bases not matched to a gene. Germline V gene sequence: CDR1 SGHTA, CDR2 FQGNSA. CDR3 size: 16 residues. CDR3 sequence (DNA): TGTGCCAGCAGCTCTAGCGGACGAATTAGCACAGATACGCAGTATTTT. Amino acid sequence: CASSSSGRISTDTQYF.

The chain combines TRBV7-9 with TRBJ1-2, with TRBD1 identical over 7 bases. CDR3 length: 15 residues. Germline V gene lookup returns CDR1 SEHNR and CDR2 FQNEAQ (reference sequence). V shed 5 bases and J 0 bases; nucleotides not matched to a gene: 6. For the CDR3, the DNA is TGTGCCAGCAGCCATCGACAGGGCACTAACTATGGCTACACCTTC. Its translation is CASSHRQGTNYGYTF.

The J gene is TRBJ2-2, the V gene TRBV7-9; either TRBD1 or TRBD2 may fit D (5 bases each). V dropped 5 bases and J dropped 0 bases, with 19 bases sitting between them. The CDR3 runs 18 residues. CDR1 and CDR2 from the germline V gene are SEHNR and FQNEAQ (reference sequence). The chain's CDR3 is CASSPQRGSPANTGELFF. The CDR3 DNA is TGTGCCAGCAGCCCTCAGAGGGGATCGCCGGCGAACACCGGGGAGCTGTTTTTT.

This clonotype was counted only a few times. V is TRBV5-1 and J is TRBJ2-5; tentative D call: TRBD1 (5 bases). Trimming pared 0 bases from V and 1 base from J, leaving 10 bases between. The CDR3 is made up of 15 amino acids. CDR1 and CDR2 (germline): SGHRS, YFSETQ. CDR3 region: CASSLARAAQETQYF. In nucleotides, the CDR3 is TGCGCCAGCAGCTTGGCCAGGGCAGCCCAAGAGACCCAGTACTTC.

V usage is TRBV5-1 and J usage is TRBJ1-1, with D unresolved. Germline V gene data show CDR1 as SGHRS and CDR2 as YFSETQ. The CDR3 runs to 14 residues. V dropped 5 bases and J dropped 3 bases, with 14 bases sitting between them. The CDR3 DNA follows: TGCGCCAGCAGGAAGACGGGAGGAGACACTGAAGCTTTCTTT. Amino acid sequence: CASRKTGGDTEAFF.

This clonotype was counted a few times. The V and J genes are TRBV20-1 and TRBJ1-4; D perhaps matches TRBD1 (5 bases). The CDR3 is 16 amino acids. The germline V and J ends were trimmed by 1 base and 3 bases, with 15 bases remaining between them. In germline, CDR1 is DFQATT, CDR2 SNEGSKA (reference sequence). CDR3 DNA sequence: TGCAGTGCTAGAGGAGAGGGACTTCGCCCTAATGAAAAACTGTTTTTT. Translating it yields CSARGEGLRPNEKLFF.

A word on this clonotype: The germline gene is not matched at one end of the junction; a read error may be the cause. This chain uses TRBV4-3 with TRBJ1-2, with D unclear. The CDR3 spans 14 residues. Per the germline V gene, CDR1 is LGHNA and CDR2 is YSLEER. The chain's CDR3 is CASSQDPGSNGCTF. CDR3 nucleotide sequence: TGCGCCAGCAGCCAAGATCCGGGGTCGAATGGCTGCACCTTC.

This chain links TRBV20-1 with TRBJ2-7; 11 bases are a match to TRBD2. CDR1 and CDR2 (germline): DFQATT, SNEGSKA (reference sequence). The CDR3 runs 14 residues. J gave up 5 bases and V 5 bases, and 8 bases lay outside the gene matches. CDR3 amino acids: CSAGLAGGIHEQYF. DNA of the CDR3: TGCAGTGCTGGCTTAGCGGGGGGGATCCACGAGCAGTACTTC.

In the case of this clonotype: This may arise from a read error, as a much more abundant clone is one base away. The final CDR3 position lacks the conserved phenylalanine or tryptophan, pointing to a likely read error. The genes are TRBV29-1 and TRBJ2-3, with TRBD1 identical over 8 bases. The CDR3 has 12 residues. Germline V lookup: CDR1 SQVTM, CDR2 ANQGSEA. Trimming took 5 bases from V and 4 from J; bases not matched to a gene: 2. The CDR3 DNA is TGCAGCGTTTCGACAGGGGCAGATACGCAGTATGTT. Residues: CSVSTGADTQYV.

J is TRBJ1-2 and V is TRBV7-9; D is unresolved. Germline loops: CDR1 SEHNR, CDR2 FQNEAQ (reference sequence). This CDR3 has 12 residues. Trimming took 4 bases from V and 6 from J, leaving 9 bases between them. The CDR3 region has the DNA TGTGCCAGCAGCTCGACCAACCATGGCTACACCTTC. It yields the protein CASSSTNHGYTF.

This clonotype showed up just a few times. CDR3 nucleotide sequence: TGTGCCAGCAGTGGGGGACTAGCGACACAAGAGACCCAGTACTTC. Translation gives CASSGGLATQETQYF. This chain joins TRBV9 and TRBJ2-5, with TRBD2 matching 10 bases. Germline trimming cut 5 bases from V and 2 bases from J; bases unmatched to any gene: 6. The CDR3 contains 15 residues. Germline V lookup: CDR1 SGDLS, CDR2 YYNGEE.

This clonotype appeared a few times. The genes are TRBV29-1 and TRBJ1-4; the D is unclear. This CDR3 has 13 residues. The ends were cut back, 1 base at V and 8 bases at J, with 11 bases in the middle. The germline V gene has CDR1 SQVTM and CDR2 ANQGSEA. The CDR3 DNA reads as TGCAGCGTTGAAGCAAGGTTTCGGGAAAAACTGTTTTTT. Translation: CSVEARFREKLFF.

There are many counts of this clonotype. CDR3 coding DNA: TGTGCCAGCAGTCGGGCCTTCAGAGGGGCTTACGAGCAGTACTTC. Its protein product is CASSRAFRGAYEQYF. The chain links TRBV25-1 to TRBJ2-7, with D possibly called TRBD1 or TRBD2 (5 bases each). The CDR3 runs 15 residues. The V end was cut by 5 bases, the J end by 4 bases, with 18 bases between. Per the germline V gene, CDR1 is MGHDK and CDR2 is SYGVNS.

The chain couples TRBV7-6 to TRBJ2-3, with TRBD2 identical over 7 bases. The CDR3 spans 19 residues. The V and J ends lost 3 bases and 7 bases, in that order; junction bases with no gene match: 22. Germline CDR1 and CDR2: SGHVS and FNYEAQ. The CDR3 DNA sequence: TGTGCCAGCAGCTTGGGTGGCGGGAGATCGGAGGGAAGTAAAAATACGCAGTATTTT. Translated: CASSLGGGRSEGSKNTQYF.

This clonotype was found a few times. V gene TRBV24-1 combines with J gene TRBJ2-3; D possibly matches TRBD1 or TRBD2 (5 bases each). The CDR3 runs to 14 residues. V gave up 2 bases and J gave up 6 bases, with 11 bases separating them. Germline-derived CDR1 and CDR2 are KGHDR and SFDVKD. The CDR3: CATSDSGTVDTQYF. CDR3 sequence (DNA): TGTGCCACCAGTGATTCCGGGACGGTGGATACGCAGTATTTT.

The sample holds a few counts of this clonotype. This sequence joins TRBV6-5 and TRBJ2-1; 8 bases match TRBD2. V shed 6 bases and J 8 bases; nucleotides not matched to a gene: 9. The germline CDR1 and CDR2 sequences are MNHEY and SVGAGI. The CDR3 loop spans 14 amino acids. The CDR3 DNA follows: TGTGCCAGCAGCGAGAGGACTAGCAGCTATGAGCAGTTCTTC. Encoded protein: CASSERTSSYEQFF.

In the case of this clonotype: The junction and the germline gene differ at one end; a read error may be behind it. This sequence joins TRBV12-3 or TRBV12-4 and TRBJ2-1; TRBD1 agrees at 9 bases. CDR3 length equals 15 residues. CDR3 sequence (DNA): TGTGCCAGCAGATTGGACAGGGGCTCCTGCAATGAGCAGTTCTTC. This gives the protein CASRLDRGSCNEQFF.

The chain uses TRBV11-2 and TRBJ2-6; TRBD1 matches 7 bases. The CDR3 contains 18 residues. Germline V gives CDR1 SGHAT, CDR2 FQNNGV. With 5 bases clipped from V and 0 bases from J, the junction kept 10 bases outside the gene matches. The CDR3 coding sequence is TGTGCCAGCAGCGGTTCCGGGACAGTGAGCTCTGGGGCCAACGTCCTGACTTTC. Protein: CASSGSGTVSSGANVLTF.